Included here is one TCR gamma chain sequence, with context. This clone counts as large (0.1 to 1%). What this receptor recognizes is not known. Base qualities are not provided; no much larger clone lies one nucleotide away. This sample is drawn from a study of fetal and pediatric gammadelta thymocytes (dated by TCRdb to between 2021 and 2022). Describing the broader study: The bulk gammadelta thymocyte repertoires combined previously published and newly generated, unpublished data and were used to strengthen a single-cell study of gammadelta thymocyte development. The bulk gammadelta thymocyte repertoire set covered approximately 10 subjects in total, 3 fetal thymus donors and 7 pediatric thymus donors. Previously published data (refs 27,28) and unpublished data were combined in the bulk gammadelta thymocyte repertoires. Bulk TCR repertoire data were included to raise the number of subjects and reinforce the CDR3 publicity analysis. Broader findings and caveats from the paper: Fetal gammadelta thymocyte repertoires were previously reported to be enriched for TRDV2, TRGV8 and TRGV9 usage, low N additions and public CDR3s compared with post-natal repertoires.

The instrument given in TCRdb is Illumina MiSeq. On the authors' methods: For publicity analysis, the Vgamma9Vdelta2 and nonVgamma9Vdelta2 bulk CDR3 files were merged for each subject into one combined repertoire per subject. Using base R and dplyr, each CDR3 amino acid sequence was checked across 9 single-cell datasets and fewer than 11 bulk repertoires to give a publicity score ranging from 0 to 19. Clonotypes were called again by TCRdb from the public reads via CATT, and duplicate nucleotide sequences were then merged into one entry. The V and J calls follow TCRdb's processing rather than the paper's. Recorded for this sample are 700 to 950 gamma-chain clones; around 4.8% of them occurred a single time. The top ten constitute 5.5% to 9% of the sample. For this chain, trimming is 0 bases at the V end and 11 bases at the J end, and the number of junction bases without a gene match is 3. Sequences EGSTGY (CDR1) and YDSYTSSV (CDR2) are obtained from the germline V gene. Spanning cysteine to phenylalanine, the CDR3 consists of 12 amino acids. The entry retains the CDR3 DNA only, 36 bases that are in frame from base 1.

For staining, thymocytes received Zombie NIR viability dye along with antibodies against CD3 (UCHT1), TCRgammadelta (11F2), TCRVgamma9 (IMMU360) and TCRVdelta2 (IMMU389). Bulk TRD and TRG CDR3 repertoires were produced separately from sorted Vgamma9Vdelta2 and nonVgamma9Vdelta2 gammadelta thymocytes taken from human fetal and pediatric thymuses. Children undergoing cardiac surgery in Belgium were the source of the pediatric thymus tissue. Pediatric thymus donors in the study were aged between 1 and 11 years. As previously described, thymic cell suspensions were prepared from both fetal and post-natal thymuses. NonVgamma9Vdelta2 thymocytes were sorted as CD3+ gammadeltaTCR+ cells lacking the Vgamma9+Vdelta2+ phenotype. Cell sorting was done on a FACS Aria III cell sorter (BD Biosciences).

The V and J segments used are TRGV4 and TRGJP2. This receptor was identified in a child who underwent cardiac surgery and was recorded as healthy. The specimen sequenced was non-Vgamma9Vdelta2 gamma-delta T cells from the thymus. The cell subset or site label for this specimen denotes: CD3+gammadeltaTCR+ thymocytes not co-expressing Vgamma9 and Vdelta2. The encoded CDR3 is CATWDGQWIKTF. The sequenced DNA is TGTGCCACCTGGGATGGGCAGTGGATCAAGACGTTT.